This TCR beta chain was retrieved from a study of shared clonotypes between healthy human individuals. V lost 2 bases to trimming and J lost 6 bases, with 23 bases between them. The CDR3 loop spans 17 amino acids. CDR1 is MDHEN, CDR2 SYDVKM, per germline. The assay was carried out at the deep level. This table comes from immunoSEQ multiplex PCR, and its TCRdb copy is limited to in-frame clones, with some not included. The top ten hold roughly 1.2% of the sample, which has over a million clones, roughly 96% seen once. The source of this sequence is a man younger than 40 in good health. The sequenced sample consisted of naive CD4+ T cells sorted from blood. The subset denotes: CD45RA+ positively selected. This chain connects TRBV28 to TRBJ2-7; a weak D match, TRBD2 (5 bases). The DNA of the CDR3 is TGTGCCAGCAGTTTAGCCGGAGACATCCTGAGAGGGCCCGAGCAGTACTTC. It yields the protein CASSLAGDILRGPEQYF.